This T cell receptor (beta chain) came from a study of CD4 T cells in relation to SARS-CoV-2 and coronaviruses. The data were produced by immunoSEQ multiplex PCR, yet TCRdb's version contains in-frame clones alone and is incomplete. The sample yields 20,000 or so clones, about three quarters seen once. CDR3 length: 14 residues. V dropped 1 base and J dropped 2 bases, with 7 bases sitting between them. In germline, CDR1 is SGHRS, CDR2 YFSETQ. Regarding this clone: The antigen is undetermined.

Study-wide results and caveats: This crossreactivity analysis covered spike protein alone, no other viral proteins.

Before the COVID-19 pandemic, during about 2010-2018, CD4+ T cells were taken from unexposed donors. CD4+ T cells were isolated from the cells after around 11 days of culture. The TCR sequence derives from a human donor in good health. The gene calls are TRBV5-1 and TRBJ1-5, with TRBD1 as a possible D gene (6 bases). The material sequenced was CD4+ T cells from PBMCs, cultured in vitro. Written as DNA, the CDR3 is TGCGCCAGCAGCTTGTCAGGGGGCAATCAGCCCCAGCATTTT. It translates to CASSLSGGNQPQHF.